The 17 T cell receptor beta chains listed next were all sequenced from one sample in a study of cytomegalovirus exposure and HLA in healthy donors. TCRdb's copy holds only in-frame clones and misses some; the assay was immunoSEQ multiplex PCR. The sample lists more than 95,000 clones, roughly 88% seen once, with 4% to 6% in the top ten. The sequenced sample consisted of PBMCs. The receptors stem from a man aged 18 to 30 in good health and CMV-seronegative.

This clone showed up just once. The chain employs TRBV29-1 and TRBJ1-1; 7 bases fit TRBD1. Per the germline V gene, CDR1 is SQVTM and CDR2 is ANQGSEA. The CDR3 is 16 amino acids. The trim removed 4 bases at V and 3 bases at J, leaving 14 bases unmatched. The CDR3 coding sequence is TGCAGCGTTGTAAGAACAGGGGCGAACCGGGACACTGAAGCTTTCTTT. Its protein product is CSVVRTGANRDTEAFF. The full variable domain, rest sourced from reference TRBV29-1 and TRBJ1-1, is SAVISQKPSRDICQRGTSLTIQCQVDSQVTMMFWYRQQPGQSLTLIATANQGSEATYESGFVIDKFPISRPNLTFSTLTVSNMSPEDSSIYLCSVVRTGANRDTEAFFGQGTRLTVV.

The chain uses TRBV7-8 and TRBJ1-1; the D gene is possibly TRBD1 (5 bases). Trimming removed 5 bases at V and 3 bases at J, with 16 bases between. The CDR3 length is 15 residues. Per germline, CDR1 SGHVS and CDR2 FQNEAQ. The CDR3, as DNA: TGTGCCAGCAGCCGGGACCTAGCGGGGGACACTGAAGCTTTCTTT. It yields the protein CASSRDLAGDTEAFF.

This chain joins TRBV29-1 and TRBJ2-1, with 10 bases fitting TRBD2. V gave up 3 bases and J gave up 8 bases; unmatched junction bases: 7. This CDR3 region has 14 residues. Germline V gene lookup returns CDR1 SQVTM and CDR2 ANQGSEA. The CDR3 region is CSVEILAGDYEQFF. The CDR3 DNA sequence: TGCAGCGTTGAGATTCTAGCGGGGGATTATGAGCAGTTCTTC.

This clone was observed a single time. The genes are TRBV18 and TRBJ1-4; TRBD1 aligns across 8 bases. Trimming removed 2 bases from V and 8 bases from J; junction bases left unmatched: 10. Germline V CDR1 and CDR2: KGHSH, LQKENI. CDR3 length equals 16 residues. The CDR3 sequence is CASSPTSGQGAEKLFF. CDR3 coding DNA: TGTGCCAGCTCACCAACAAGTGGACAGGGAGCCGAAAAACTGTTTTTT.

This clone was found once. This chain connects TRBV5-5 to TRBJ1-3, with D unresolved. The CDR3 covers 16 residues. Per germline, CDR1 SGHKS and CDR2 YYEKEE (reference sequence). The V and J ends lost 4 bases and 1 base respectively, with 15 bases between them. The CDR3 spells CASSPLSARSGNTIYF. For the CDR3, the DNA is TGTGCCAGCAGCCCCCTATCTGCCCGGTCTGGAAACACCATATATTTT.

This rearrangement joins TRBV5-4 to TRBJ1-2; 8 bases are a match to TRBD1. Germline V gene sequence: CDR1 SGHNT, CDR2 YYREEE (reference sequence). After removal of 1 base from V and 5 bases from J, the junction contained 7 bases not matched to a gene. The CDR3 runs 15 residues. Written as DNA, the CDR3 is TGTGCCAGCAGCTTGCCCAGGGGGCTTGAATATGGCTACACCTTC. This sequence encodes CASSLPRGLEYGYTF.

V usage is TRBV5-1 and J usage is TRBJ2-1, with TRBD2 identical over 9 bases. Losses at the gene ends were 1 base for V and 6 bases for J; bases not matched to a gene: 5. The CDR3 length is 15 residues. Germline values: CDR1 SGHRS, CDR2 YFSETQ. CDR3 loop: CASSLSLAGSNEQFF. CDR3 coding DNA: TGCGCCAGCAGCTTGTCCCTAGCGGGAAGCAATGAGCAGTTCTTC.

The V call is TRBV27, the J call TRBJ1-6, with TRBD1 identical over 7 bases. Unmatched junction bases numbered 6, after V lost 6 bases and J lost 7 bases. CDR1 and CDR2 from the germline V gene are MNHEY and SMNVEV (reference sequence). The CDR3 loop spans 14 amino acids. As DNA, the CDR3 is TGTGCCAGCAGAACGGGACAGTCAAATTCACCCCTCCACTTT. It specifies CASRTGQSNSPLHF.

J is TRBJ2-7 and V is TRBV30; 11 bases map to TRBD2. The V gene's germline CDR1 is GTSNPN and CDR2 SVGIG (reference sequence). CDR3 length: 15 residues. The ends lost 2 bases at V and 4 bases at J; junction bases unmatched: 7. DNA for the CDR3: TGTGCCTGGAGTATAGCGGGAGGGCTCGGGTACGAGCAGTACTTC. Residues: CAWSIAGGLGYEQYF.

This chain links TRBV5-1 with TRBJ2-2; 7 positions agree with TRBD2. Trimming cost V 4 bases and J 3 bases; bases outside gene matches: 9. Germline CDR1 is SGHRS and CDR2 is YFSETQ. CDR3 length equals 16 residues. CDR3: CASSPPGRSDTGELFF. CDR3 bases: TGCGCCAGCAGCCCCCCCGGGAGGTCGGACACCGGGGAGCTGTTTTTT.

The chain employs TRBV5-1 and TRBJ2-7; 12 bases are a match to TRBD2. This CDR3 has 16 amino acids. V was pared by 3 bases and J by 0 bases, with 4 bases of the junction left unmatched. Germline values: CDR1 SGHRS, CDR2 YFSETQ. CDR3 nucleotides: TGCGCCAGCAGCTGGACTAGCGGGGCTAGCTCCTACGAGCAGTACTTC. It codes for CASSWTSGASSYEQYF.

This clone was recorded only once. The gene calls are TRBV7-9 and TRBJ2-1; 8 nucleotides agree with TRBD2. CDR1 is SEHNR, CDR2 FQNEAQ, per germline (reference sequence). This CDR3 spans 16 amino acids. Trimming removed 5 bases from V and 6 bases from J; junction bases left unmatched: 12. The CDR3 loop reads CASSVLGGLAGNEQFF. In DNA, the CDR3 is TGTGCCAGCAGCGTACTAGGAGGACTAGCTGGCAATGAGCAGTTCTTC.

This chain uses TRBV7-2 with TRBJ2-7; 7 bases are a match to TRBD2. The germline V gene has CDR1 SGHTA and CDR2 FQGNSA. Trimming at V came to 6 bases and at J to 6 bases, leaving 11 bases not matched to a gene. CDR3 length: 14 residues. This chain's CDR3 is CASRARVTSIEQYF. In nucleotides, the CDR3 is TGTGCCAGCAGAGCCCGCGTGACTAGCATCGAGCAGTACTTC.

This clone has just one count. The chain is built from TRBV7-6 and TRBJ2-3; TRBD2 aligns across 9 bases. CDR3 length: 16 amino acids. With 5 bases clipped from V and 4 bases from J, the junction kept 10 bases outside the gene matches. Per germline, CDR1 SGHVS and CDR2 FNYEAQ. In DNA form, the CDR3 reads TGTGCCAGCAGCCCTGGGGCGGGGGGGCGTTCAGATACGCAGTATTTT. Amino acids: CASSPGAGGRSDTQYF.

The genes are TRBV4-1 and TRBJ1-4, with no clear D. Germline V CDR1 and CDR2: MGHRA, YSYEKL. V was clipped by 0 bases and J by 8 bases, with 16 bases between them. The CDR3 has 16 amino acids. CDR3 loop: CASSQDGEGSREKLFF. In nucleotides, the CDR3 is TGCGCCAGCAGCCAAGATGGTGAGGGTTCGAGAGAAAAACTGTTTTTT.

The V gene is TRBV6-5, the J gene TRBJ1-2; 7 nucleotides align to TRBD1. Per the germline V gene, CDR1 is MNHEY and CDR2 is SVGAGI. J was trimmed by 4 bases and V by 5 bases; bases with no gene match: 4. This CDR3 is built from 13 residues. CDR3 coding DNA: TGTGCCAGCAGTAACGACAGGGTCTATGGCTACACCTTC. Translating gives CASSNDRVYGYTF.

This clone was counted a few times. The CDR3 DNA sequence: TGTGCCAGCTGGACTAGCGACAGCACAGATACGCAGTATTTT. It specifies CASWTSDSTDTQYF. V gene TRBV2 combines with J gene TRBJ2-3, with 9 bases fitting TRBD2. The junction had 3 bases not matched to a gene; V was cut back by 8 bases and J by 0 bases. Germline lookup yields CDR1 SNHLY and CDR2 FYNNEI. The CDR3 covers 14 residues.